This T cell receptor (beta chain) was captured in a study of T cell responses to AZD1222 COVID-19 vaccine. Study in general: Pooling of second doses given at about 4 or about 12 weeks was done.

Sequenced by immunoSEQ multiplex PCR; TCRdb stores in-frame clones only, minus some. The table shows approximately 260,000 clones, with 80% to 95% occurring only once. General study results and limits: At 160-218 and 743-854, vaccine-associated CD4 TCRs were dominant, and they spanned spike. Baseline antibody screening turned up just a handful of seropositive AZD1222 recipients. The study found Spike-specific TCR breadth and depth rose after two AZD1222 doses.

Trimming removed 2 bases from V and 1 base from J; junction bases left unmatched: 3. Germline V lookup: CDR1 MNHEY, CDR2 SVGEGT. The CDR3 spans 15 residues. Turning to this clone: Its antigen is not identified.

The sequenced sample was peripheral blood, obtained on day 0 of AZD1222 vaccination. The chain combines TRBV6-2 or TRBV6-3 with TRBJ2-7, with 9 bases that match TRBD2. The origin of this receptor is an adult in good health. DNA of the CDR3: TGTGCCAGCAGTTACGAGCTAGCGGGATCCTACGAGCAGTACTTC. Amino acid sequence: CASSYELAGSYEQYF.